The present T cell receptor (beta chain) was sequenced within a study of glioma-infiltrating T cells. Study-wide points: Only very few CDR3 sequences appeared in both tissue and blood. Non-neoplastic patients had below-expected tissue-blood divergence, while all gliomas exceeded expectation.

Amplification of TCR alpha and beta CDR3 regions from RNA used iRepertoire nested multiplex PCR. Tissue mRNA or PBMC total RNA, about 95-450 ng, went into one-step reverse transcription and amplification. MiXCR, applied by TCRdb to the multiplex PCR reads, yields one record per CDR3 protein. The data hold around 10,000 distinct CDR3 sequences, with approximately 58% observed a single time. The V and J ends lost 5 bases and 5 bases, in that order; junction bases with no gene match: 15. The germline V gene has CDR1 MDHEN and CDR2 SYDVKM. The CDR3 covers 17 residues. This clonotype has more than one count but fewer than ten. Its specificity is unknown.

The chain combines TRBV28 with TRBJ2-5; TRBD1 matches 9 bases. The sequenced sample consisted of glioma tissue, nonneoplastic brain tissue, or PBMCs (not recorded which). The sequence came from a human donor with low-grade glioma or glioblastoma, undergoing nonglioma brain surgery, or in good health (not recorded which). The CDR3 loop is CASSPALRTGDCETQYF. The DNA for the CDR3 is TGTGCCAGCAGTCCTGCCCTTAGGACAGGGGACTGTGAGACCCAGTACTTC.